This entry is about one TCR beta chain. The antigen it binds to is not known. No qualities accompany the bases; no much larger clone lies one base away. The data are from a study of blood T cell repertoires in COVID-19 (dated by TCRdb to about 2020). Some background on the complete study: Collaborator samples came from the United States, Italy and Spain and covered acute and convalescent phases of COVID-19. Samples came from the ongoing ImmuneRACE study (first 160 participants) plus 1,254 subjects from 6 global collaborators. The material from the prospective study consisted of cDNA or gDNA derived from T cells, B-cell-depleted T cells, or PBMCs. Where HLA class I and class II types were available, the types were taken from metadata supplied by the sample provider, not from assay-based typing. The dataset comprised deeply sampled blood TCRbeta repertoires from subjects exposed to, actively infected with, or recovered from COVID-19. The repertoires were released in a freely available public database intended as a resource for research on the immune response to SARS-CoV-2. Sample metadata almost always included a de-identified subject ID, COVID-19 status, age in years and sex.

CDR1 and CDR2 were assigned from the germline V gene as ENHRY and SYGVKD. The CDR3 runs 16 amino acids, cysteine and phenylalanine included. The CDR3 DNA has 48 bases and is translated from base 1. The V end gives up 4 bases and the J end 0 bases, leaving 4 bases in the junction not matched to a gene. TCRbeta CDR3 regions were amplified from genomic DNA by means of the immunoSEQ Assay, a bias-controlled multiplex PCR. Per the authors' processing: The number of nucleated cells in each sample was estimated by amplification of reference gene primers within the assay. Sequence reads were collapsed and filtered to measure the absolute abundance of every unique TCRbeta CDR3 rearrangement. Productive Simpson clonality was computed per sample as the square root of Simpson's diversity index over productive rearrangements. In TCRdb, the immuneACCESS table is reduced to in-frame sequences with V and J assigned. These tables do not hold every clone; where another copy was compared, an unresolved V gene accounts for under half, and the others remain unexplained. V and J calls and clone size come straight from that table; D and trimming were deduced from the DNA. This sample gives hundreds of thousands of clones in total; around 92% of them show up just once. The top ten hold more than 0.95% of the sample.

General conclusions and limits of the study: The amount of clinical and demographic metadata varied by source and participant and was provided uncurated.

Collaborating institutions collected whole blood in K2EDTA tubes following their own protocols. For TCRbeta analysis, collaborators shipped samples as frozen whole blood, isolated PBMCs, or DNA extracted from either of those sample types. The chain employs TRBV10-3 and TRBJ2-3, with 10 bases matching TRBD2. The sequencing input was peripheral blood. The sequence was obtained from a middle-aged man with acute or convalescent COVID-19. The bases read TGTGCCATCAGTGGGCGAGCGGGGGGGAGCACAGATACGCAGTATTTT. It translates to CAISGRAGGSTDTQYF.